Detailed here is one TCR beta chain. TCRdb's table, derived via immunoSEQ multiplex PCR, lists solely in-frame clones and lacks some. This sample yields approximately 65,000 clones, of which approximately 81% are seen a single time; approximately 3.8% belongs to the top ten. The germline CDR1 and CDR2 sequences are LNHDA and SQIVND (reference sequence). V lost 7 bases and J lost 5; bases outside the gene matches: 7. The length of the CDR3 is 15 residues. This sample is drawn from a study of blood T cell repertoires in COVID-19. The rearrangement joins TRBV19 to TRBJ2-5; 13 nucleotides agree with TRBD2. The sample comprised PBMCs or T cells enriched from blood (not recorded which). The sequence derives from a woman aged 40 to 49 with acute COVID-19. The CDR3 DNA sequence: TGTGCCAGTACCTCGGGACTAGCGGGATGGGAGACCCAGTACTTC. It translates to CASTSGLAGWETQYF.